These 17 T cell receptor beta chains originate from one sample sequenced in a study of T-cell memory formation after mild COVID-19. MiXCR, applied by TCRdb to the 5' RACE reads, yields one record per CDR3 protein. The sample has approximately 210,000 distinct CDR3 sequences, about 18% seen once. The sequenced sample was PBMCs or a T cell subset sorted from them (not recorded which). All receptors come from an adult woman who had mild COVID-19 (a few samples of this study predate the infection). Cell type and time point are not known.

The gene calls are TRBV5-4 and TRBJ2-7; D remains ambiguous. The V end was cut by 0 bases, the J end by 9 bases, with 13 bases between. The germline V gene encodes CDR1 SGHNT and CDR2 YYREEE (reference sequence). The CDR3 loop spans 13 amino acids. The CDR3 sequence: CASSLAPGRGQYF. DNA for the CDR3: TGTGCCAGCAGCTTGGCCCCCGGAAGAGGGCAGTACTTC.

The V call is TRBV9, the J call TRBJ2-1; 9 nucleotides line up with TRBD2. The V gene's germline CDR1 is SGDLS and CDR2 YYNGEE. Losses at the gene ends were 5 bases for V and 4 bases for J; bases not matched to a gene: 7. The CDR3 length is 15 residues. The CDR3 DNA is TGTGCCAGCAGGGCGGTAGCGGGAGAATACAATGAGCAGTTCTTC. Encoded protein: CASRAVAGEYNEQFF.

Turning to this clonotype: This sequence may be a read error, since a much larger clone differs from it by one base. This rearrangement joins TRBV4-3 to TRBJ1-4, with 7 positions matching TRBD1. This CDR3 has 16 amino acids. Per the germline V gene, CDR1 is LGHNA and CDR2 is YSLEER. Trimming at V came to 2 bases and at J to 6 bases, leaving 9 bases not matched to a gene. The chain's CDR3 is CASSQHQHRGDEKLFF. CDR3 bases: TGCGCCAGCAGCCAACACCAGCACAGGGGTGATGAAAAACTGTTTTTT.

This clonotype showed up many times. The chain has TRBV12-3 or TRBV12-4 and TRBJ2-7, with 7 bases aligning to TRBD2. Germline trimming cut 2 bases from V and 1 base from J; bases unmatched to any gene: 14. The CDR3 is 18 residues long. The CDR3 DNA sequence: TGTGCCAGCAGTTTACGGCTAGCGGAGTGGGCCCCGTCCTACGAGCAGTACTTC. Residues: CASSLRLAEWAPSYEQYF.

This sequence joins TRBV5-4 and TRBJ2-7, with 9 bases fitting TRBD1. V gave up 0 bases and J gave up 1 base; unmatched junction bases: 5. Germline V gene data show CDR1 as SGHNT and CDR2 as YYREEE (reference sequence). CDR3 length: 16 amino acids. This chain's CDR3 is CASSLGTGQGSYEQYF. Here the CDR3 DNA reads TGTGCCAGCAGCTTGGGAACCGGACAGGGGTCCTACGAGCAGTACTTC. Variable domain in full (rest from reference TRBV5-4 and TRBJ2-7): ETGVTQSPTHLIKTRGQQVTLRCSSQSGHNTVSWYQQALGQGPQFIFQYYREEENGRGNFPPRFSGLQFPNYSSELNVNALELDDSALYLCASSLGTGQGSYEQYFGPGTRLTVT.

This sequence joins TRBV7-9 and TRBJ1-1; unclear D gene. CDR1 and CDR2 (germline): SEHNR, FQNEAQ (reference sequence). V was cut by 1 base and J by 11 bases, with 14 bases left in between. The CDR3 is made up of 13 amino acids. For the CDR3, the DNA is TGTGCCAGCAGCTTAGAGGCGGGTTCCACGGCTTTCTTT. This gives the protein CASSLEAGSTAFF.

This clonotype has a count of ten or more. The CDR3 is CASSPAAGPSYEQYF. The CDR3 bases are TGTGCCAGCAGCCCCGCCGCAGGGCCGTCCTACGAGCAGTACTTC. The chain links TRBV4-2 to TRBJ2-7, with a weak D call TRBD1 (5 bases). The CDR3 is made up of 15 amino acids. Germline V gives CDR1 LGHNA, CDR2 YNFKEQ. V shed 4 bases and J shed 1 base, with 14 bases lying between them.

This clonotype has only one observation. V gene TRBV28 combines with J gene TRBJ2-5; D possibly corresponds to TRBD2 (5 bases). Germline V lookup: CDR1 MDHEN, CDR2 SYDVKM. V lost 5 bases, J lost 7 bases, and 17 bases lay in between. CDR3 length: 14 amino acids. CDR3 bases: TGTGCCAGCAGTCACTCCGGACTCAAGGCGACCCAGTACTTC. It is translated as CASSHSGLKATQYF. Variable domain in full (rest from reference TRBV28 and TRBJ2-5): DVKVTQSSRYLVKRTGEKVFLECVQDMDHENMFWYRQDPGLGLRLIYFSYDVKMKEKGDIPEGYSVSREKKERFSLILESASTNQTSMYLCASSHSGLKATQYFGPGTRLLVL.

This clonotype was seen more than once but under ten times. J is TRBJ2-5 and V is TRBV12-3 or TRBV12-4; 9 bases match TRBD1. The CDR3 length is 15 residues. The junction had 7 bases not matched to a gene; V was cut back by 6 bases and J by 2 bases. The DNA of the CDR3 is TGTGCCAGCAGCAAGGGACAGGGCATTCAAGAGACCCAGTACTTC. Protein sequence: CASSKGQGIQETQYF.

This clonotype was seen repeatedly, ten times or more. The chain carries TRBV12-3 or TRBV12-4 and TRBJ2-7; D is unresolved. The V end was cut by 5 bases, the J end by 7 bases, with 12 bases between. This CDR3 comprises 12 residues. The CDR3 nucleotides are TGTGCCAGCAGTCGTACAACGTATGAGCAGTACTTC. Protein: CASSRTTYEQYF.

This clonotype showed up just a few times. In DNA form, the CDR3 reads TGTGCCAGCAGCTTAACCGGGAGCATCGACGAGCAGTACTTC. This codes for CASSLTGSIDEQYF. V is TRBV11-1 and J is TRBJ2-7; perhaps TRBD2 as D (6 bases). Trimming removed 2 bases from V and 5 bases from J, with 13 bases in between. Germline V gives CDR1 SGHAT, CDR2 FQDESV (reference sequence). The CDR3 totals 14 residues.

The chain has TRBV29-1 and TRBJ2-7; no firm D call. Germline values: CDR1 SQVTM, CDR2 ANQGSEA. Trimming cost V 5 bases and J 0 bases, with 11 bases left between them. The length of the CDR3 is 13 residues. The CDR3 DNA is TGCAGCGTTTACGGCCTGAGCTCCTACGAGCAGTACTTC. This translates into CSVYGLSSYEQYF.

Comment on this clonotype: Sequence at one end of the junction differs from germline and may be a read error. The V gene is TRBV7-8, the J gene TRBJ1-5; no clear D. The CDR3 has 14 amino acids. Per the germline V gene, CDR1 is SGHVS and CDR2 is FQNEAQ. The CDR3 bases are TGTGCCAGCAGCTCCGGCAATAGCAAGCAGCCCCAGCATTTT. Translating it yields CASSSGNSKQPQHF.

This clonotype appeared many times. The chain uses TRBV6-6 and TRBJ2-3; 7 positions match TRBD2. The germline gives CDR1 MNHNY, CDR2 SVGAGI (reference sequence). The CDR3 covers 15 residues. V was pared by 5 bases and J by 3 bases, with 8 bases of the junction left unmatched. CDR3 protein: CASSPLLASTDTQYF. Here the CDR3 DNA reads TGTGCCAGCAGTCCCCTACTAGCGAGTACAGATACGCAGTATTTT.

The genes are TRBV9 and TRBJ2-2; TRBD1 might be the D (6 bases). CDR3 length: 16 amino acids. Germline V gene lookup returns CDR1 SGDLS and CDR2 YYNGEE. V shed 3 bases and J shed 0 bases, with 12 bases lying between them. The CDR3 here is CASSASGTPNTGELFF. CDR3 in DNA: TGTGCCAGCAGCGCCTCCGGGACACCGAACACCGGGGAGCTGTTTTTT.

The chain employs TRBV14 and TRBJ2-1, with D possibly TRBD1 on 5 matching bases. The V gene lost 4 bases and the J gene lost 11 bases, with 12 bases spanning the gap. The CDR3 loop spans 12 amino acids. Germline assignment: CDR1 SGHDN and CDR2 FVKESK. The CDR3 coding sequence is TGTGCCAGCAGCCCTCAGGGCTATAAGCAGTTCTTC. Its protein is CASSPQGYKQFF. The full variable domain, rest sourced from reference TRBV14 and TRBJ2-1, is EAGVTQFPSHSVIEKGQTVTLRCDPISGHDNLYWYRRVMGKEIKFLLHFVKESKQDESGMPNNRFLAERTGGTYSTLKVQPAELEDSGVYFCASSPQGYKQFFGPGTRLTVL.

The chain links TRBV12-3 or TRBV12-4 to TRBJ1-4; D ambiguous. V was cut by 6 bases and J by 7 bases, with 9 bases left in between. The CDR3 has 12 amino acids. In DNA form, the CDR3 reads TGTGCCAGCAGCCTAAGGAGTGAAAAACTGTTTTTT. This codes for CASSLRSEKLFF.